The entry that follows covers one T cell receptor beta chain sequence. How the authors handled the data: Estimation of nucleated cell counts relied on the amplification of reference gene primers. Sequencing was performed with immunoSEQ multiplex PCR; in TCRdb, only in-frame clones are kept and a portion is missing. V and J calls and clone size are those listed in that table; D and trimming were worked out from the DNA. The sample shows about 94,000 clones, about 80% of them seen only once. The ends were cut back, 6 bases at V and 1 base at J, with 15 bases in the middle. The CDR3 loop spans 15 amino acids. The germline gives CDR1 MNHEY, CDR2 SMNVEV (reference sequence). This specimen comes from a study of blood T cell repertoires in COVID-19.

The receptor comes from a human donor in a cohort sampled during active COVID-19. The specimen sequenced was peripheral blood. The chain uses TRBV27 and TRBJ2-5; possibly TRBD2 for D (6 bases). CDR3 nucleotide sequence: TGTGCCAGCAGCCCAAGGCGTAGCGGCCAAGAGACCCAGTACTTC. Translation: CASSPRRSGQETQYF.